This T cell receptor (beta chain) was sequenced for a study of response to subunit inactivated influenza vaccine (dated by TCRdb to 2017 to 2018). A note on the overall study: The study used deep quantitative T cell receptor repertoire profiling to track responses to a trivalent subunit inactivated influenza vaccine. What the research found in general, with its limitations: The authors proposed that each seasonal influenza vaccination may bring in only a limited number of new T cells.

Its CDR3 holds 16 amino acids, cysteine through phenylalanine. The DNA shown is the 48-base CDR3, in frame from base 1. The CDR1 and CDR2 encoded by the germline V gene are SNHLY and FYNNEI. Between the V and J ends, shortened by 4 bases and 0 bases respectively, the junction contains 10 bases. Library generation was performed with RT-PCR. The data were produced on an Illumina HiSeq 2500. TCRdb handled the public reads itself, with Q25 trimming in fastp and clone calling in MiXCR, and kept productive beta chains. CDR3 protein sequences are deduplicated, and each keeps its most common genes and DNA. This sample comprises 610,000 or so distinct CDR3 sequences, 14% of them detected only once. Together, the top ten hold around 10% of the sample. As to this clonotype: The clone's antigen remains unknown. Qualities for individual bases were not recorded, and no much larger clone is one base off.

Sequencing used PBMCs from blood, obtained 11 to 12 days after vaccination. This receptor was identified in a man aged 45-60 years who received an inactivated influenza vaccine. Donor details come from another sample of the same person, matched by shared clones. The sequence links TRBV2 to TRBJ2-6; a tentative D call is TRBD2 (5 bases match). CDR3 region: CASSGGASSGANVLTF. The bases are TGTGCCAGCAGTGGGGGAGCCAGCTCTGGGGCCAACGTCCTGACTTTC.